These 9 T cell receptor beta chains originate from one sample sequenced in a study of regulatory T cells in long-lasting Graves disease. Documented time point: persistent/refractory GD, antithyroid drugs over 5 years with positive TRAb. Construction of the TCR library relied on RNA isolated from PBMCs. The TCR beta library used iRepertoire HTBI primers with Arm-PCR amplification of CDR3. TCRdb re-called the multiplex PCR reads with MiXCR, one entry per CDR3 protein. The sample holds roughly 360,000 distinct CDR3 sequences, more than 20% seen once. The starting material was peripheral blood mononuclear cells (PBMCs), obtained when the disease was refractory, from a patient treated with antithyroid drugs. The receptors originated from a woman in her forties with Graves disease.

This clonotype came up many times. CDR3 sequence (DNA): TGTGCCAGCAGCTTATATTCTGAAGCTTTCTTT. Its protein is CASSLYSEAFF. This sequence joins TRBV11-2 and TRBJ1-1; D not certain. Trimming removed 2 bases from V and 6 bases from J, with 4 bases in between. The CDR3 extends over 11 amino acids. Germline CDR1 is SGHAT and CDR2 is FQNNGV.

The chain uses TRBV28 and TRBJ2-2; 7 bases fit TRBD2. In germline, CDR1 is MDHEN, CDR2 SYDVKM. With V trimmed by 2 bases and J by 7 bases, 7 bases remained unmatched. The CDR3 runs 15 residues. CDR3 nucleotides: TGTGCCAGCAGTTTAACGTTCGGGGGGAGCGGGGAGCTGTTTTTT. Translation: CASSLTFGGSGELFF.

The gene calls are TRBV19 and TRBJ2-3; D uncertain. Germline loops: CDR1 LNHDA, CDR2 SQIVND (reference sequence). The CDR3 sequence is 14 residues long. V lost 2 bases to trimming and J lost 6 bases, with 12 bases between them. This chain's CDR3 is CASSINIRMDTQYF. The CDR3 DNA is TGTGCCAGTAGTATAAACATCCGCATGGATACGCAGTATTTT. Full variable domain (outside the CDR3, taken from reference TRBV19 and TRBJ2-3): DGGITQSPKYLFRKEGQNVTLSCEQNLNHDAMYWYRQDPGQGLRLIYYSQIVNDFQKGDIAEGYSVSREKKESFPLTVTSAQKNPTAFYLCASSINIRMDTQYFGPGTRLTVL.

The table lists this clonotype with many counts. The chain uses TRBV19 and TRBJ1-5; 7 bases line up with TRBD1. Germline V gene lookup returns CDR1 LNHDA and CDR2 SQIVND (reference sequence). The CDR3 is made up of 14 amino acids. J lost 5 bases, V lost 5 bases, and 6 bases had no gene match. DNA of the CDR3: TGTGCCAGTAGTCACAGGGGTTTGCATCAGCCCCAGCATTTT. Translating gives CASSHRGLHQPQHF.

To note about this clonotype: A clone one base away is much larger, so this may be a read error. The rearrangement uses TRBV14 and TRBJ2-7; no firm D call. The germline gives CDR1 SGHDN, CDR2 FVKESK. V was shortened by 5 bases and J by 3 bases, with 11 bases between the two germline ends. CDR3 length: 13 residues. The CDR3 nucleotides read TGTGCCAGCAGCTGGCAGGAAAGCTACGAGCAGTACTTC. Its translation: CASSWQESYEQYF.

This clonotype was counted a few times. The rearrangement links TRBV3-1 to TRBJ1-4; possible D gene TRBD1, 6 bases. The ends were cut back, 1 base at V and 10 bases at J, with 16 bases in the middle. Germline CDR1 reads LGHDT; CDR2 reads YNNKEL (reference sequence). The CDR3 loop spans 15 amino acids. The CDR3 DNA follows: TGTGCCAGCAGCCAAGCGGGGGGCCTTACGTCAAAACTGTTTTTT. It codes for CASSQAGGLTSKLFF. Using reference TRBV3-1 and TRBJ1-4 for the parts outside the CDR3, the full variable domain is DTAVSQTPKYLVTQMGNDKSIKCEQNLGHDTMYWYKQDSKKFLKIMFSYNNKELIINETVPNRFSPKSPDKAHLNLHINSLELGDSAVYFCASSQAGGLTSKLFFGSGTQLSVL.

A few counts support this clonotype. This chain connects TRBV28 to TRBJ2-2, with TRBD2 matching 8 bases. The V gene's germline CDR1 is MDHEN and CDR2 SYDVKM. The CDR3 extends over 18 amino acids. Trimming cost V 5 bases and J 4 bases; bases outside gene matches: 15. The CDR3 DNA reads as TGTGCCAGCAGTCCAAGGGGCTACGGGAGGGCCGGCACCGGGGAGCTGTTTTTT. This sequence encodes CASSPRGYGRAGTGELFF.

This clonotype was detected only a few times. The V gene is TRBV19, the J gene TRBJ1-5; 9 nucleotides align to TRBD1. This CDR3 comprises 14 residues. The germline CDR1 and CDR2 sequences are LNHDA and SQIVND (reference sequence). V lost 4 bases, J lost 5 bases, and 3 bases stayed unmatched. The DNA of the CDR3 is TGTGCCAGTAGTAATGGACAGGGGCATCAGCCCCAGCATTTT. This codes for CASSNGQGHQPQHF.

This clonotype was counted a few times. In this CDR3 the conserved last residue, phenylalanine or tryptophan, is missing, so a read error is likely. This chain uses TRBV28 with TRBJ2-7; 11 nucleotides match TRBD2. J was trimmed by 4 bases and V by 1 base; bases with no gene match: 3. CDR1 and CDR2 from the germline V gene are MDHEN and SYDVKM. This CDR3 is built from 15 residues. The CDR3 loop is CASSLLTSGSYEQYL. In nucleotides, the CDR3 is TGTGCCAGCAGTTTATTAACTAGCGGGAGTTACGAGCAGTACCTC.